These 23 T cell receptor beta chains were all obtained from the same sample, sequenced in a study of response to subunit inactivated influenza vaccine. TCRdb ran MiXCR on the RT-PCR reads and lists one entry per CDR3 protein. The repertoire holds around 320,000 distinct CDR3 sequences, about 20% seen once, with 10% in the top ten. The specimen comprised PBMCs from blood, sampled less than 22 months after vaccination. The receptor set was obtained from a man between 50 and 69 years old who received an inactivated influenza vaccine.

The chain recombines TRBV29-1 with TRBJ2-3, with 8 bases matching TRBD1. From germline, CDR1 is SQVTM and CDR2 ANQGSEA. CDR3 length equals 14 residues. Trimming removed 3 bases from V and 2 bases from J; junction bases left unmatched: 4. CDR3 bases: TGCAGCGTTGACCGGGACAGGCTCACAGATACGCAGTATTTT. This gives the protein CSVDRDRLTDTQYF.

CDR3 protein: CASSEARMGIILPSDTQYF. CDR3 sequence (DNA): TGTGCCAGCAGTGAAGCGCGCATGGGGATAATACTACCATCGGATACGCAGTATTTT. This chain links TRBV6-1 with TRBJ2-3; D unresolved. Trimming pared 0 bases from V and 6 bases from J, leaving 25 bases between. The CDR3 sequence is 19 residues long. The germline V gene has CDR1 MNHNS and CDR2 SASEGT.

This clonotype was seen repeatedly, ten times or more. The rearrangement links TRBV12-3 or TRBV12-4 to TRBJ2-2; possible D gene TRBD1, 6 bases. This CDR3 spans 14 amino acids. Trimming pared 3 bases from V and 5 bases from J, leaving 10 bases between. The DNA for the CDR3 is TGTGCCAGCAGTTTTCTAGGGGGTACCGGGGAGCTGTTTTTT. It codes for CASSFLGGTGELFF.

This clonotype was seen at least ten times. At one end, the junction sequence differs from germline, possibly due to a read error. This chain uses TRBV12-3 or TRBV12-4 with TRBJ1-6, with D possibly matching TRBD1 (5 bases). This CDR3 has 13 amino acids. CDR3 region: CASSLEGNSPLHF. The CDR3 bases are TGTGCCAGCAGCTTAGAGGGGAATTCACCCCTCCACTTT.

This clonotype occurred a few times. Here the CDR3 reads CASSFVTGVNTEAFF. The CDR3 DNA reads TGTGCCAGCAGTTTCGTGACCGGGGTTAACACTGAAGCTTTCTTT. The chain joins TRBV12-3 or TRBV12-4 to TRBJ1-1; no firm D call. Trimming removed 3 bases at V and 2 bases at J, with 13 bases between. There are 15 residues in the CDR3.

The J gene is TRBJ2-1, the V gene TRBV15, with D tentatively TRBD2 (5 bases). The CDR3 consists of 14 residues. Trimming removed 3 bases at V and 3 bases at J, with 9 bases between. Germline V gene data show CDR1 as LNHNV and CDR2 as YYDKDF (reference sequence). CDR3: CATSRGANYNEQFF. The CDR3 region has the DNA TGTGCCACCAGCAGGGGAGCGAACTACAATGAGCAGTTCTTC.

This clonotype was observed at least ten times. The chain is built from TRBV6-1 and TRBJ1-5; D gene unclear. The CDR3 runs to 13 residues. V lost 6 bases and J lost 2, with 8 bases in between. Germline values: CDR1 MNHNS, CDR2 SASEGT. The CDR3 bases are TGTGCCAGCAGCCGGGAAGGCAATCAGCCCCAGCATTTT. Translating it yields CASSREGNQPQHF.

The V and J genes are TRBV7-9 and TRBJ1-2; D possibly corresponds to TRBD1 (5 bases). CDR1 is SEHNR and CDR2 is FQNEAQ in the germline V gene (reference sequence). The CDR3 consists of 14 residues. Between the trimmed V and J ends, which lost 5 bases and 8 bases, there was a span of 18 bases. CDR3 residues: CASSPLGDQEGYTF. CDR3 bases: TGTGCCAGCAGCCCTCTGGGGGACCAGGAGGGCTACACCTTC.

The V and J genes are TRBV12-3 or TRBV12-4 and TRBJ2-5; no definite D call. V lost 0 bases to trimming and J lost 2 bases, with 10 bases between them. The CDR3 spans 15 residues. The CDR3: CASSLASANQETQYF. CDR3 bases: TGTGCCAGCAGTTTAGCGTCGGCTAATCAAGAGACCCAGTACTTC.

This clonotype has only a few counts. The chain carries TRBV19 and TRBJ1-4; D uncertain. The length of the CDR3 is 14 residues. Germline V gives CDR1 LNHDA, CDR2 SQIVND (reference sequence). V lost 6 bases to trimming and J lost 10 bases, with 18 bases between them. CDR3 DNA: TGTGCCAGTAGCGAAATGCCGGGCCTCCGAAAACTGTTTTTT. Amino acid sequence: CASSEMPGLRKLFF. The complete variable domain, with remaining parts taken from reference TRBV19 and TRBJ1-4, reads DGGITQSPKYLFRKEGQNVTLSCEQNLNHDAMYWYRQDPGQGLRLIYYSQIVNDFQKGDIAEGYSVSREKKESFPLTVTSAQKNPTAFYLCASSEMPGLRKLFFGSGTQLSVL.

Only a few counts were recorded for this clonotype. The CDR3 loop is CASSPSTAGYGYTF. CDR3 nucleotides: TGTGCCAGCTCACCATCTACGGCAGGATATGGCTACACCTTC. V is TRBV18 and J is TRBJ1-2; no reliable D call. V lost 2 bases and J 5 bases, leaving 12 bases between the germline ends. This CDR3 comprises 14 residues. Germline CDR1 reads KGHSH; CDR2 reads LQKENI. Together with reference TRBV18 and TRBJ1-2, the CDR3 gives the full variable domain: NAGVMQNPRHLVRRRGQEARLRCSPMKGHSHVYWYRQLPEEGLKFMVYLQKENIIDESGMPKERFSAEFPKEGPSILRIQQVVRGDSAAYFCASSPSTAGYGYTFGSGTRLTVV.

This chain uses TRBV25-1 with TRBJ2-5, with 11 bases fitting TRBD1. Trimming at V came to 4 bases and at J to 1 base, leaving 5 bases not matched to a gene. Germline lookup yields CDR1 MGHDK and CDR2 SYGVNS. This CDR3 comprises 16 residues. The CDR3 DNA reads as TGTGCCAGCAGTGTCCGGGACAGGGGGATCCAAGAGACCCAGTACTTC. Protein: CASSVRDRGIQETQYF.

The chain carries TRBV6-1 and TRBJ2-3; 9 nucleotides match TRBD2. Germline V CDR1 and CDR2: MNHNS, SASEGT. J lost 2 bases, V lost 4 bases, and 4 bases had no gene match. The CDR3 loop spans 15 amino acids. The CDR3 DNA reads TGTGCCAGCAGTGGCCAGCGGGGGGTCACAGATACGCAGTATTTT. Protein sequence: CASSGQRGVTDTQYF.

This clonotype was counted at least ten times. The V call is TRBV27, the J call TRBJ1-4, with 7 bases lining up with TRBD1. Germline V gene lookup returns CDR1 MNHEY and CDR2 SMNVEV (reference sequence). Unmatched junction bases numbered 6, after V lost 2 bases and J lost 6 bases. This CDR3 is built from 15 residues. In nucleotides, the CDR3 is TGTGCCAGCAGTTTAGCTCCAGGGGGTTATGAAAAACTGTTTTTT. Its protein is CASSLAPGGYEKLFF.

V is TRBV3-1 and J is TRBJ1-2; D remains ambiguous. Germline CDR1 LGHDT, CDR2 YNNKEL (reference sequence). V lost 1 base and J lost 5, with 11 bases in between. The CDR3 is 14 residues long. CDR3 in amino acids: CASSQGDSGYGYTF. The CDR3 region has the DNA TGTGCCAGCAGCCAAGGGGATAGTGGGTATGGCTACACCTTC.

This chain uses TRBV4-1 with TRBJ1-6, with 10 bases fitting TRBD1. The CDR3 extends over 14 amino acids. Trimming removed 3 bases from V and 10 bases from J; junction bases left unmatched: 3. Germline V lookup: CDR1 MGHRA, CDR2 YSYEKL. The CDR3 sequence: CASSHGTGASPLHF. The CDR3 DNA is TGCGCCAGCAGCCACGGGACAGGGGCGTCACCCCTCCACTTT.

This clonotype has more than one count but fewer than ten. This sequence joins TRBV5-6 and TRBJ1-1; 7 bases are a match to TRBD1. Trimming at V came to 4 bases and at J to 11 bases, leaving 11 bases not matched to a gene. Per germline, CDR1 SGHDT and CDR2 YYEEEE. The CDR3 runs to 13 residues. The CDR3 loop is CASSPNRGLGAFF. DNA for the CDR3: TGTGCCAGCAGCCCTAACAGGGGCCTTGGGGCTTTCTTT.

The sample holds a few counts of this clonotype. The V gene is TRBV7-9, the J gene TRBJ2-4; tentatively, D is TRBD2 (5 bases). Germline V lookup: CDR1 SEHNR, CDR2 FQNEAQ (reference sequence). V lost 6 bases and J lost 4, with 22 bases in between. The CDR3 covers 17 residues. CDR3 sequence: CASRPPNWNRLKNIQYF. Written as DNA, the CDR3 is TGTGCCAGCAGGCCCCCCAACTGGAACAGACTAAAAAACATTCAGTACTTC.

This chain uses TRBV20-1 with TRBJ2-3; 9 bases agree with TRBD2. CDR3 length equals 18 residues. V lost 3 bases and J lost 0; bases outside the gene matches: 13. Per germline, CDR1 DFQATT and CDR2 SNEGSKA (reference sequence). The CDR3 sequence is CSASSLAGSPGSTDTQYF. CDR3 coding DNA: TGCAGTGCTAGTTCCCTAGCGGGGAGCCCCGGCAGCACAGATACGCAGTATTTT.

Turning to this clonotype: One base away lies a much larger clone, so this may be a sequencing read error. The chain recombines TRBV20-1 with TRBJ1-2, with 8 bases lining up with TRBD1. CDR3 size: 13 residues. Germline CDR1 is DFQATT and CDR2 is SNEGSKA (reference sequence). CDR3 DNA sequence: TGCAGTGCTACCCGGACAGGGAATTATGGCCACACCTTC. Its protein product is CSATRTGNYGHTF.

This clonotype turned up a few times. The rearrangement uses TRBV7-2 and TRBJ1-2; D unclear. This CDR3 has 13 residues. Deletions cut 0 bases from V and 8 bases from J, with 10 bases between. In germline, CDR1 is SGHTA, CDR2 FQGNSA. CDR3 protein: CASSLASSYGYTF. CDR3 bases: TGTGCCAGCAGCTTAGCTAGCTCTTACGGCTACACCTTC.

This clonotype was seen more than once but under ten times. The chain combines TRBV5-1 with TRBJ2-1; a possible D gene is TRBD2 (5 bases). V was trimmed by 0 bases and J by 7 bases, leaving 11 bases between them. CDR1 is SGHRS and CDR2 is YFSETQ in the germline V gene. This CDR3 is built from 14 residues. The CDR3 region has the DNA TGCGCCAGCAGCTTGGTAGCGCTCGGGAATGAGCAGTTCTTC. It translates to CASSLVALGNEQFF.

The chain links TRBV13 to TRBJ2-2, with 10 positions matching TRBD2. There are 18 residues in the CDR3. Germline CDR1 PRHDT, CDR2 FYEKMQ (reference sequence). Trimming took 2 bases from V and 4 from J; bases not matched to a gene: 10. DNA for the CDR3: TGTGCCAGCAGCTTAAGGCTAGCGGGAGACCTAGGCACCGGGGAGCTGTTTTTT. This sequence encodes CASSLRLAGDLGTGELFF.